Below, 4 T cell receptor beta chains from the same sample are listed, as sequenced in a study of cytomegalovirus exposure and HLA in healthy donors. Researchers ran the PCR with 60 Vbeta and 13 Jbeta primers. Here immunoSEQ multiplex PCR was the method, and the copy in TCRdb shows in-frame clones only, minus some. The table includes about 45,000 clones, around 90% detected once. The sequencing sample was made of PBMCs. These receptors were obtained from a woman in her forties in good health and CMV-seropositive.

The chain has TRBV19 and TRBJ2-5; TRBD2 aligns across 8 bases. This CDR3 has 16 amino acids. In germline, CDR1 is LNHDA, CDR2 SQIVND (reference sequence). Trimming cost V 4 bases and J 5 bases; bases outside gene matches: 12. CDR3 residues: CASSNLGLVAAETQYF. The DNA of the CDR3 is TGTGCCAGTAGTAATTTGGGACTAGTAGCAGCTGAGACCCAGTACTTC.

A remark on this clone: Distinct nucleotide sequences in the sample also encode this CDR3. V usage is TRBV5-1 and J usage is TRBJ2-7, with a weak D call TRBD2 (6 bases). Trimming stripped 2 bases from V and 2 bases from J, with 8 bases between. This CDR3 comprises 13 residues. Germline lookup yields CDR1 SGHRS and CDR2 YFSETQ. This CDR3 is CASSFGGTYEQYF. The CDR3, as DNA: TGCGCCAGCAGCTTTGGGGGGACCTACGAGCAGTACTTC.

This chain joins TRBV2 and TRBJ2-4; 7 bases line up with TRBD1. Germline CDR1 SNHLY, CDR2 FYNNEI. This CDR3 has 15 residues. The V and J ends lost 8 bases and 3 bases, in that order; junction bases with no gene match: 10. The CDR3 nucleotides are TGTGCCAGCGGGACGGACAGGACGAGCAAAAACATTCAGTACTTC. Its translation: CASGTDRTSKNIQYF.

The chain joins TRBV7-8 to TRBJ1-4; D might be TRBD1 (5 bases). CDR3 size: 15 residues. V was trimmed by 3 bases and J by 5 bases, leaving 13 bases between them. The germline V gene encodes CDR1 SGHVS and CDR2 FQNEAQ. The CDR3: CASSFLGARNEKLFF. CDR3 coding DNA: TGTGCCAGCAGCTTTTTAGGGGCGAGAAATGAAAAACTGTTTTTT. Supplemented by reference TRBV7-8 and TRBJ1-4, the full variable domain reads GAGVSQSPRYKVAKRGQDVALRCDPISGHVSLFWYQQALGQGPEFLTYFQNEAQLDKSGLPSDRFFAERPEGSVSTLKIQRTQQEDSAVYLCASSFLGARNEKLFFGSGTQLSVL.